These 8 T cell receptor beta chains originate from one sample sequenced in a study of identifying expanded T cells in peripheral blood. Sequenced by immunoSEQ multiplex PCR; TCRdb stores in-frame clones only, minus some. The sample gives about 100,000 clones, 75% to 90% of which show up once; about 6% is in the top ten. The sequencing sample was made of blood. Receptors were obtained from a person aged 18 to 70 in good health.

V and J are TRBV11-1 and TRBJ1-1, with D unclear. The CDR3 contains 16 residues. Trimming took off 5 bases at V and 1 base at J, with 17 bases between the two ends. Germline CDR1 and CDR2: SGHAT and FQDESV (reference sequence). The CDR3 DNA follows: TGTGCCAGCAGCACCAACGACGGAGAATCGAACACTGAAGCTTTCTTT. Translated: CASSTNDGESNTEAFF.

This clone turned up a few times. The chain is built from TRBV2 and TRBJ1-2, with TRBD1 matching 7 bases. CDR1 SNHLY and CDR2 FYNNEI come from the germline V gene. This CDR3 region has 14 residues. V lost 4 bases to trimming and J lost 7 bases; unmatched junction nucleotides: 9. CDR3 sequence (DNA): TGTGCCAGCAGTGCGGAACAGGGGAGTGGTGGCTACACCTTC. Translating it yields CASSAEQGSGGYTF.

The CDR3 loop reads CASSLGTARGRDYGYTF. The CDR3 nucleotides are TGCGCCAGCAGCCTCGGGACAGCGAGAGGTCGGGACTATGGCTACACCTTC. This chain links TRBV5-1 with TRBJ1-2; 7 bases are shared with TRBD1. The CDR3 is 17 amino acids. CDR1 is SGHRS and CDR2 is YFSETQ in the germline V gene. The J segment lost 3 bases and the V segment lost 4 bases, leaving 15 bases of the junction unmatched.

This chain uses TRBV7-5 with TRBJ1-5. TRBV7-5 counts as a pseudogene. The CDR3 covers 15 residues. The DNA of the CDR3 is TGTGTCAGAAGCTTAGTTGGGGACCGAGATCAGCCCCAGCATTTT. Its protein product is CVRSLVGDRDQPQHF.

This clone was seen once. This sequence joins TRBV5-8 and TRBJ1-1; 8 bases fit TRBD1. Germline loops: CDR1 SGHTS, CDR2 YDEGEE. Germline trimming cut 5 bases from V and 2 bases from J; bases unmatched to any gene: 8. This CDR3 has 15 amino acids. CDR3 protein: CASSLGQGDNTEAFF. In nucleotides, the CDR3 is TGTGCCAGCAGTTTAGGACAGGGTGACAACACTGAAGCTTTCTTT.

The genes are TRBV7-8 and TRBJ1-1; D perhaps matches TRBD1 (5 bases). The CDR3 extends over 15 amino acids. CDR1 and CDR2 from the germline V gene are SGHVS and FQNEAQ. Trimming shortened V by 8 bases and J by 6 bases, and 22 bases separated the two germline ends. CDR3 sequence reads: CASVGAGSVTAEAFF. CDR3 in DNA: TGTGCCAGCGTAGGAGCAGGGAGCGTGACGGCTGAAGCTTTCTTT.

This clone appeared once. The chain is built from TRBV7-5 and TRBJ2-7; the D call in the table, TRBD1, was not verified against the DNA. TRBV7-5 is a pseudogene. CDR3 length: 17 residues. CDR3 region: CASSLDGTGGLPSEQYF. The CDR3 DNA is TGTGCCAGCAGCTTAGACGGGACAGGGGGACTCCCTTCGGAACAGTACTTC.

This chain joins TRBV7-7 and TRBJ1-1, with unresolved D. Between the trimmed V and J ends, which lost 2 bases and 1 base, there was a span of 5 bases. The CDR3 is 13 residues long. Germline V gene lookup returns CDR1 SSHAT and CDR2 FNYEAQ (reference sequence). The chain's CDR3 is CASSLSKNTEAFF. CDR3 in DNA: TGTGCCAGCAGCTTATCTAAGAACACTGAAGCTTTCTTT.